A single sample gave rise to the 24 T cell receptor beta chains below, sequenced in a study of T cells in Graves' hyperthyroidism and ophthalmopathy. The source material, RNA transcripts, was used to amplify TCR beta CDR3 regions. The HTBI primer set drove a first-round RT-PCR of the TCR CDR3. TCRdb independently ran MiXCR on the multiplex PCR reads; one entry per CDR3 protein. The data hold just under 750,000 distinct CDR3 sequences, with under 45% observed a single time. The specimen was blood. These receptors were obtained from a woman aged 40-49 years with Graves' hyperthyroidism.

Turning to this clonotype: At one of its ends the junction is not consistent with the germline gene, which may arise from a read error. The chain combines TRBV7-2 with TRBJ1-1; D gene unclear. CDR3 size: 17 residues. Germline loops: CDR1 SGHTA, CDR2 FQGNSA. The CDR3 is CVSSLALWGSFRDEAFF. Here the CDR3 DNA reads TGTGTCAGCAGCTTAGCGTTGTGGGGATCATTTAGAGATGAAGCTTTCTTT.

The chain couples TRBV7-3 to TRBJ2-7; D is perhaps TRBD2 (6 bases). Trimming removed 2 bases at V and 0 bases at J, with 11 bases between. Looked up from germline, CDR1 is SGHTA and CDR2 is FQGTGA. This CDR3 spans 15 amino acids. CDR3 amino acids: CASSLLPSASYEQYF. The CDR3 nucleotides are TGTGCCAGCAGCTTATTACCTAGCGCCTCCTACGAGCAGTACTTC.

This clonotype was counted at least ten times. V is TRBV15 and J is TRBJ2-7, with D tentatively TRBD1 (5 bases). Trimming pared 3 bases from V and 6 bases from J, leaving 15 bases between. CDR3 length: 14 amino acids. Per germline, CDR1 LNHNV and CDR2 YYDKDF (reference sequence). This CDR3 is CATSSGRGVPEQYF. As DNA, the CDR3 is TGTGCCACCAGCAGTGGAAGGGGTGTACCCGAGCAGTACTTC.

This chain joins TRBV25-1 and TRBJ2-7; the D gene could be TRBD1 or TRBD2 (5 bases each). CDR1 and CDR2 (germline): MGHDK, SYGVNS. Trimming cost V 11 bases and J 0 bases, with 14 bases left between them. The CDR3 loop spans 13 amino acids. Written as DNA, the CDR3 is TGTGCCTGGGGGACCGATAGCTCCTACGAGCAGTACTTC. This gives the protein CAWGTDSSYEQYF.

This clonotype was seen repeatedly, ten times or more. The chain is built from TRBV6-5 and TRBJ1-6, with D hard to call. V lost 4 bases and J lost 7, with 14 bases in between. This CDR3 has 15 residues. Germline V gene sequence: CDR1 MNHEY, CDR2 SVGAGI. The CDR3, as DNA: TGTGCCAGCAGTTTACACTCAGCGCGAAATTCACCCCTCCACTTT. Residues: CASSLHSARNSPLHF.

V gene TRBV5-1 combines with J gene TRBJ2-5; D call uncertain. V lost 3 bases, J lost 2 bases, and 11 bases lay in between. The CDR3 extends over 14 amino acids. Germline CDR1 is SGHRS and CDR2 is YFSETQ. Here the CDR3 DNA reads TGCGCCAGCAGCTATAAGAATTTACAAGAGACCCAGTACTTC. Translated, it gives CASSYKNLQETQYF. The variable domain in full, with the rest retrieved from reference TRBV5-1 and TRBJ2-5, is KAGVTQTPRYLIKTRGQQVTLSCSPISGHRSVSWYQQTPGQGLQFLFEYFSETQRNKGNFPGRFSGRQFSNSRSEMNVSTLELGDSALYLCASSYKNLQETQYFGPGTRLLVL.

The chain employs TRBV11-2 and TRBJ1-4, with 7 bases lining up with TRBD1. The CDR3 has 21 amino acids. The J segment lost 0 bases and the V segment lost 0 bases, leaving 16 bases of the junction unmatched. Germline values: CDR1 SGHAT, CDR2 FQNNGV. CDR3 protein: CASSLDYPGTVSFATNEKLFF. DNA of the CDR3: TGTGCCAGCAGCTTAGATTACCCCGGGACAGTTTCTTTTGCAACTAATGAAAAACTGTTTTTT.

The count of this clonotype is one. Given a much more abundant clone one base away, this may be a read error. The CDR3 does not close with the conserved phenylalanine or tryptophan, likely indicating a read error. V and J are TRBV11-2 and TRBJ1-5, with TRBD1 identical over 7 bases. Germline V gene data show CDR1 as SGHAT and CDR2 as FQNNGV. Unmatched junction bases numbered 3, after V lost 0 bases and J lost 4 bases. This CDR3 spans 15 amino acids. CDR3 loop: CASSLEATGNQPQHL. DNA for the CDR3: TGTGCCAGCAGCTTAGAGGCGACAGGGAATCAGCCCCAGCATCTT.

This clonotype was picked up a small number of times. This sequence joins TRBV20-1 and TRBJ2-5, with D perhaps matching TRBD2 (6 bases). This CDR3 contains 14 residues. Trimming removed 0 bases at V and 3 bases at J, with 11 bases between. Germline CDR1 and CDR2: DFQATT and SNEGSKA (reference sequence). The CDR3 reads CSARDPAGKETQYF. CDR3 sequence (DNA): TGCAGTGCTAGAGATCCTGCGGGGAAAGAGACCCAGTACTTC.

This chain joins TRBV19 and TRBJ2-6, with TRBD1 matching over 9 bases. CDR3 length: 19 amino acids. V shed 9 bases, J shed 4 bases, and the junction held 19 bases outside the gene matches. Germline values: CDR1 LNHDA, CDR2 SQIVND (reference sequence). The CDR3 coding sequence is TGTGCCAGCAGCTTACCCTTACAGGGGGCGCGTACGGGGGCCAACGTCCTGACTTTC. Its protein is CASSLPLQGARTGANVLTF.

This clonotype was counted ten times or more. One end of the junction fails to match germline, which may point to a read error. V gene TRBV7-2 combines with J gene TRBJ2-7; D may match TRBD1 or TRBD2 (5 bases each). The germline gives CDR1 SGHTA, CDR2 FQGNSA. The CDR3 contains 13 residues. The DNA of the CDR3 is TGTGCCAGCAGCCTAGCAGGGTCCGACGAGCAGTACTTC. This encodes CASSLAGSDEQYF.

In its sample, this clonotype was seen many times. The genes are TRBV20-1 and TRBJ2-5; D possibly corresponds to TRBD2 (5 bases). The germline CDR1 and CDR2 sequences are DFQATT and SNEGSKA (reference sequence). Trimming cost V 7 bases and J 3 bases, with 15 bases left between them. This CDR3 is 13 amino acids long. CDR3 in amino acids: CSVKLASKETQYF. Here the CDR3 DNA reads TGCAGTGTCAAGTTAGCGTCGAAAGAGACCCAGTACTTC.

V is TRBV6-5 and J is TRBJ1-2, with a weak D call TRBD1 (6 bases). The CDR3 sequence is 12 residues long. V was trimmed by 2 bases and J by 8 bases, leaving 9 bases between them. Per germline, CDR1 MNHEY and CDR2 SVGAGI. This CDR3 reads CASSYRGGGYTF. The DNA of the CDR3 is TGTGCCAGCAGTTACCGAGGGGGAGGCTACACCTTC.

This clonotype showed up many times. This chain joins TRBV4-1 and TRBJ1-4, with D possibly matching TRBD1 (5 bases). CDR1 is MGHRA, CDR2 YSYEKL, per germline. The CDR3 loop spans 15 amino acids. The ends were cut back, 1 base at V and 4 bases at J, with 10 bases in the middle. CDR3 residues: CASSQGNRSNEKLFF. The CDR3 DNA reads as TGCGCCAGCAGCCAAGGTAACAGGAGTAATGAAAAACTGTTTTTT.

V is TRBV10-3 and J is TRBJ2-2; D is possibly TRBD1 (6 bases). The germline V gene encodes CDR1 ENHRY and CDR2 SYGVKD. The V end lost 2 bases, the J end lost 6 bases, and 16 bases lay between the germline ends. The CDR3 length is 16 residues. The CDR3 nucleotides read TGTGCCATCAGTGAGAAAGCGGTCAGGGGCGCCGGGGAGCTGTTTTTT. It yields the protein CAISEKAVRGAGELFF.

Turning to this clonotype: Possible read error: a much larger clone is one base away. The gene calls are TRBV20-1 and TRBJ1-2; D call uncertain. Germline CDR1 and CDR2: DFQATT and SNEGSKA (reference sequence). The CDR3 is 12 residues long. The CDR3 is CSASQEFYGYAF. The CDR3, as DNA: TGCAGTGCTAGTCAGGAGTTCTATGGCTACGCCTTC.

V is TRBV7-2 and J is TRBJ2-5; unclear D gene. V gave up 1 base and J gave up 9 bases, with 6 bases separating them. Germline assignment: CDR1 SGHTA and CDR2 FQGNSA. The CDR3 loop spans 11 amino acids. The CDR3 spells CASSLVGSQYF. The CDR3 DNA is TGTGCCAGCAGCTTAGTGGGCTCCCAGTACTTC.

For this clonotype: A read error may be the cause here, since a much bigger clone is one base away. This chain connects TRBV7-9 to TRBJ2-7, with TRBD1 identical over 8 bases. J was trimmed by 2 bases and V by 5 bases; bases with no gene match: 8. In germline, CDR1 is SEHNR, CDR2 FQNEAQ (reference sequence). This CDR3 has 15 residues. For the CDR3, the DNA is TGTGCCAGCAGCACAGGACAGGGTGCGGCCTACGAGCAGTACTTC. Translated, it gives CASSTGQGAAYEQYF.

The table lists this clonotype with many counts. The CDR3 protein is CASSYATGAGANEKLFF. CDR3 sequence (DNA): TGTGCCAGCAGTTACGCCACAGGGGCTGGGGCTAATGAAAAACTGTTTTTT. V and J are TRBV6-6 and TRBJ1-4; 7 nucleotides line up with TRBD1. This CDR3 is built from 17 residues. The germline V gene has CDR1 MNHNY and CDR2 SVGAGI (reference sequence). Trimming removed 2 bases from V and 3 bases from J; junction bases left unmatched: 9.

This clonotype was counted a few times. This sequence joins TRBV7-2 and TRBJ1-2; a weak D match, TRBD1 (5 bases). CDR1 is SGHTA, CDR2 FQGNSA, per germline. The CDR3 spans 14 residues. Trimming cost V 1 base and J 8 bases, with 14 bases left between them. CDR3 sequence reads: CASSLVGGRWGYTF. In DNA form, the CDR3 reads TGTGCCAGCAGCTTAGTTGGGGGTCGGTGGGGCTACACCTTC.

This clonotype was found many times. V gene TRBV2 combines with J gene TRBJ1-6; D might be TRBD1 (5 bases). Per the germline V gene, CDR1 is SNHLY and CDR2 is FYNNEI. Trimming left V 10 bases short and J 4 bases short, with 11 bases between. The CDR3 is 13 residues long. CDR3 DNA sequence: TGTGCCAACCAACAGGATTATAATTCACCCCTCCACTTT. It codes for CANQQDYNSPLHF.

This chain uses TRBV10-3 with TRBJ1-1, with TRBD1 as a possible D gene (5 bases). V lost 8 bases and J lost 9, with 25 bases in between. This CDR3 spans 15 amino acids. Germline V gene lookup returns CDR1 ENHRY and CDR2 SYGVKD. The CDR3 here is CAILGAAGGFAKAFF. The CDR3, as DNA: TGTGCCATCCTGGGCGCCGCTGGGGGTTTTGCTAAAGCTTTCTTT.

The table lists this clonotype with many counts. The chain joins TRBV2 to TRBJ1-2; TRBD1 aligns across 9 bases. In germline, CDR1 is SNHLY, CDR2 FYNNEI. Trimming cost V 6 bases and J 5 bases; bases outside gene matches: 7. The CDR3 spans 14 residues. The CDR3 DNA follows: TGTGCCAGCAGCATGGCGGGACAGGGATATGGCTACACCTTC. It specifies CASSMAGQGYGYTF.

V is TRBV4-1 and J is TRBJ1-6; TRBD1 aligns across 7 bases. Germline V gene sequence: CDR1 MGHRA, CDR2 YSYEKL. The CDR3 totals 16 residues. After removal of 0 bases from V and 7 bases from J, the junction contained 6 bases not matched to a gene. The DNA for the CDR3 is TGCGCCAGCAGCCAAGACAGGGGGAAAGAGAATTCACCCCTCCACTTT. Its translation is CASSQDRGKENSPLHF.